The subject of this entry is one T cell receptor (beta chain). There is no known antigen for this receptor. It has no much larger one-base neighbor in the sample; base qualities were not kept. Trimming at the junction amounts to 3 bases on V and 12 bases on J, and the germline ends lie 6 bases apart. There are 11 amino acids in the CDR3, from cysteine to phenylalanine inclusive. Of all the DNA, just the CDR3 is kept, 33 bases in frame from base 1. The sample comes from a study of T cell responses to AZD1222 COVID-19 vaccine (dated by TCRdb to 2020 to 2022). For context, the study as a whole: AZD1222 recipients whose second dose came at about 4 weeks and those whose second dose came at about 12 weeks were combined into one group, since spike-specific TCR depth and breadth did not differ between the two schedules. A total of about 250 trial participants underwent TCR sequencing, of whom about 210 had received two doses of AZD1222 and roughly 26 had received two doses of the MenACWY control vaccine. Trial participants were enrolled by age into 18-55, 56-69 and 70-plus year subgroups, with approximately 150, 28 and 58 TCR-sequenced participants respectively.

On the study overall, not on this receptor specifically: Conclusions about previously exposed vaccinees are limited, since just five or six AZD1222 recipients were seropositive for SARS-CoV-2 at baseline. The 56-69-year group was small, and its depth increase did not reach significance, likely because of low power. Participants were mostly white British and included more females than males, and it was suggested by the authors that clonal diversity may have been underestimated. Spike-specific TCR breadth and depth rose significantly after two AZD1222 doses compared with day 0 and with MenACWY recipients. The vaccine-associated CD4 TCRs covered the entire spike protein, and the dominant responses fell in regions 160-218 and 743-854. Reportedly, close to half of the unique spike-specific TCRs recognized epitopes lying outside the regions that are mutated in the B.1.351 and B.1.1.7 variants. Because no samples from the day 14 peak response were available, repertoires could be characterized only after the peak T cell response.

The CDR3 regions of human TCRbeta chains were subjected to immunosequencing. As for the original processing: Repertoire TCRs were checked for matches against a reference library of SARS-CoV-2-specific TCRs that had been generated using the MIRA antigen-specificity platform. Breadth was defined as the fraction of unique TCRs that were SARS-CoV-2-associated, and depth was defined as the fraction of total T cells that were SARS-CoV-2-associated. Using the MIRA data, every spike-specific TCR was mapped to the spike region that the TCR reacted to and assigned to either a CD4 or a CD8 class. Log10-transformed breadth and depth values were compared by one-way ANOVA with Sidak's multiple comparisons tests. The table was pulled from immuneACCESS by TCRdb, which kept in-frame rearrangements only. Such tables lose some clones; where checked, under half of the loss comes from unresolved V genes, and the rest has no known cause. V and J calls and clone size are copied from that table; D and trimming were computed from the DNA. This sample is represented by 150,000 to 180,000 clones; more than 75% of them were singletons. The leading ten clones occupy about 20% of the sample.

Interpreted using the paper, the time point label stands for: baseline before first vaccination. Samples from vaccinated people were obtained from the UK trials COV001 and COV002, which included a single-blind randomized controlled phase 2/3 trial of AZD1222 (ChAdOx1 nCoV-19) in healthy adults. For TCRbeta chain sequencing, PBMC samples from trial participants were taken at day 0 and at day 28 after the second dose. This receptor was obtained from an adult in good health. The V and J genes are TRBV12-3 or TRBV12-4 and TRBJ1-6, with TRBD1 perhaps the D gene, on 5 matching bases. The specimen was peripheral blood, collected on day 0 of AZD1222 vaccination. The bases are TGTGCCAGCAGTTTCGGGGGACCCCTCCACTTT. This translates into CASSFGGPLHF.